The TCR beta chain described here comes from a study of molecular identifiers for immune sequencing clone quantification. TCRdb reprocessed the PCR reads with MiXCR, giving one entry per CDR3 protein. The table lists a few hundred thousand distinct CDR3 sequences, roughly 23% of them singletons. This clonotype was observed at least ten times. Germline V gene data show CDR1 as SSHAT and CDR2 as FNYEAQ (reference sequence). The J segment lost 4 bases and the V segment lost 0 bases, leaving 7 bases of the junction unmatched. The CDR3 is 17 amino acids. Sequenced input: naive CD8+ T cells from blood, with Jurkat cell RNA spiked in. Documented subset: FACS-sorted CD8+CD4-CCR7+CD45RA+ naive T cells. The origin of this receptor is a human donor in good health. Some libraries in this study had Jurkat cell RNA spiked in. The V and J genes are TRBV7-7 and TRBJ2-5; 11 positions match TRBD1. As DNA, the CDR3 is TGTGCCAGCAGCTTAGCATACCGCGGGACAGGGGGAGAGACCCAGTACTTC. It translates to CASSLAYRGTGGETQYF. Full variable domain (rest looked up from reference TRBV7-7 and TRBJ2-5): GAGVSQSPRYKVTKRGQDVTLRCDPISSHATLYWYQQALGQGPEFLTYFNYEAQPDKSGLPSDRFSAERPEGSISTLTIQRTEQRDSAMYRCASSLAYRGTGGETQYFGPGTRLLVL.